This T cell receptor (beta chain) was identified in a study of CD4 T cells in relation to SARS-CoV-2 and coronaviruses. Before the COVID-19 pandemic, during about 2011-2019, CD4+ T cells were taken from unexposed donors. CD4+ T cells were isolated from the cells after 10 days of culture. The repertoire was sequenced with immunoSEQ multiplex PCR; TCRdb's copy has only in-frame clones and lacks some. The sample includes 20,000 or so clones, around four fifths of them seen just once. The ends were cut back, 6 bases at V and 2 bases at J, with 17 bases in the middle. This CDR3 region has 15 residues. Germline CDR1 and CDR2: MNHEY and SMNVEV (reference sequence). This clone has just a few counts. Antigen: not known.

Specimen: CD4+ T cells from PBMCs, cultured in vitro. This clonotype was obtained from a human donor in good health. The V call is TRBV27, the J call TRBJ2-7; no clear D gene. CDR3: CASSVIAGAPYEQYF. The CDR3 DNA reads TGTGCCAGCAGCGTGATAGCAGGTGCCCCCTACGAGCAGTACTTC.